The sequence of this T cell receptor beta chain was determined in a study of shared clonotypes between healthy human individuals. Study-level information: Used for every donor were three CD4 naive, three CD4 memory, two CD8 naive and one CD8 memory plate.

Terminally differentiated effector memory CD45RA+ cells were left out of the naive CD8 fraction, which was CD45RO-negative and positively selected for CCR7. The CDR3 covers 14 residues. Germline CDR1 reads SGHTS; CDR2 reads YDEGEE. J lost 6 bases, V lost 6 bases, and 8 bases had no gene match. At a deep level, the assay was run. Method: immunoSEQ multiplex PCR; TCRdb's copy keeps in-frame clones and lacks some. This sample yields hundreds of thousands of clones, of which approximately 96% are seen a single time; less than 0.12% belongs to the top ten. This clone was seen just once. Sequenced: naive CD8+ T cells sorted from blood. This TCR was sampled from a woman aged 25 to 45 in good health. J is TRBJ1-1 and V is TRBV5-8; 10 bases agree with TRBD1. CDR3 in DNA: TGTGCCAGCACCTATGGGACAGGGGATGCTGAAGCTTTCTTT. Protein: CASTYGTGDAEAFF.